These T cell receptor beta chains were read from a single sample in a study of vaccination and CD4 T cells after COVID-19. TCRdb processed the PCR reads anew with MiXCR; each CDR3 protein has one entry. The sample contains roughly 23,000 distinct CDR3 sequences, 40% to 50% of which appear only once. No antigen has been identified for these receptors. The sequenced sample was CD4+ T cells from blood, cultured in vitro, obtained before SARS-CoV-2 vaccination. These receptors were obtained from a human donor who received a COVID-19 vaccine. Each CDR3 is given with its conserved first and last residue. The D gene is left open where the match is weak. Where a row states a size, it is once, few, many or the class of an expanded clone; other rows omit it.

J | D | size | V | CDR3 | DNA
TRBJ1-4 | - | - | TRBV2 | CASSVGSAPPEKLFF | TGTGCCAGCAGTGTCGGCAGCGCCCCTCCCGAAAAACTGTTTTTT
TRBJ1-1 | TRBD1 | - | TRBV5-5 | CASTNTGVGNTEAFF | TGTGCCAGCACAAACACAGGGGTGGGGAACACTGAAGCTTTCTTT
TRBJ1-2 | - | few | TRBV25-1 | CASSDMGNYGYTF | TGTGCCAGCAGTGATATGGGAAACTATGGCTACACCTTC
TRBJ2-7 | - | medium-sized | TRBV2 | CASKGLGNSYEQYF | TGTGCCAGCAAAGGGTTGGGGAACTCCTACGAGCAGTACTTC
TRBJ1-3 | TRBD1 | - | TRBV5-4 | CASSLGQGTGNTIYF | TGTGCCAGCAGCCTGGGACAGGGGACTGGAAACACCATATATTTT
TRBJ1-2 | - | few | TRBV24-1 | CATSVGYGYTF | TGTGCCACCAGTGTGGGGTATGGCTACACCTTC
TRBJ2-3 | TRBD2 | - | TRBV4-1 | CASSQGVTRGRTDTQYF | TGCGCCAGCAGCCAAGGGGTTACGCGGGGGAGAACAGATACGCAGTATTTT
TRBJ1-6 | TRBD1 | - | TRBV5-1 | CASSVRGISSYNSPLHF | TGCGCCAGCAGCGTCAGGGGGATTAGCTCCTATAATTCACCCCTCCACTTT
TRBJ1-1 | - | - | TRBV7-2 | CASRARGGALNTEAFF | TGTGCCAGCAGAGCACGGGGGGGCGCTTTGAACACTGAAGCTTTCTTT
TRBJ1-5 | - | - | TRBV6-1 | CASSEARGVVDQPQHF | TGTGCCAGCAGTGAAGCGCGGGGGGTTGTGGATCAGCCCCAGCATTTT
TRBJ2-7 | TRBD1 | few | TRBV20-1 | CSARLSSGGTTREQYF | TGCAGTGCTAGATTGTCCTCAGGGGGCACTACTCGCGAGCAGTACTTC
TRBJ2-5 | - | - | TRBV7-9 | CASSLGIGTQEEETQYF | TGTGCCAGCAGCTTAGGAATCGGGACTCAAGAGGAAGAGACCCAGTACTTC
TRBJ1-1 | - | - | TRBV5-1 | CASSSRGELNTEAFF | TGCGCCAGCAGCTCGCGGGGGGAACTGAACACTGAAGCTTTCTTT
TRBJ2-1 | TRBD1 | once | TRBV7-7 | CASSPGRGNEQFF | TGTGCCAGCAGCCCCGGCAGGGGGAATGAGCAGTTCTTC
TRBJ1-1 | - | few | TRBV6-1 | CASSEGTVPLWSEAFF | TGTGCCAGCAGTGAAGGGACAGTCCCCCTTTGGAGTGAAGCTTTCTTT
TRBJ1-2 | TRBD1 | few | TRBV20-1 | CSASRTGENYGYTF | TGCAGTGCTAGCCGTACAGGGGAGAACTATGGCTACACCTTC
TRBJ2-1 | TRBD2 | - | TRBV30 | CAWSAGLAGGPAYNEQFF | TGTGCCTGGAGTGCGGGACTAGCGGGGGGGCCGGCCTACAATGAGCAGTTCTTC
TRBJ2-3 | TRBD2 | - | TRBV20-1 | CSATSGGAVPSTDTQYF | TGCAGTGCCACTAGCGGGGGGGCAGTACCTAGCACAGATACGCAGTATTTT
TRBJ1-1 | - | - | TRBV14 | CASSRGFHTEAFF | TGTGCCAGCAGCCGAGGGTTTCACACTGAAGCTTTCTTT
TRBJ1-4 | - | - | TRBV6-5 | CASSYLGQTEKLFF | TGTGCCAGCAGTTACCTAGGACAGACTGAAAAACTGTTTTTT
TRBJ1-5 | TRBD1 | - | TRBV19 | CASSVTGQGNQPQHF | TGTGCCAGTAGTGTCACGGGACAGGGTAATCAGCCCCAGCATTTT
TRBJ2-5 | - | - | TRBV7-3 | CASSHRGRGIETQYF | TGTGCCAGCAGCCATCGTGGCAGGGGAATAGAGACCCAGTACTTC
TRBJ1-1 | - | few | TRBV20-1 | CSASGHLNTEAFF | TGCAGTGCTTCCGGGCACCTGAACACTGAAGCTTTCTTT
TRBJ1-6 | - | large | TRBV6-1 | CASSERQNNSPLHF | TGTGCCAGCAGTGAACGGCAGAATAATTCACCCCTCCACTTT
TRBJ1-1 | TRBD1 | - | TRBV2 | CASRGQPTEAFF | TGTGCCAGCAGGGGACAGCCCACTGAAGCTTTCTTT
TRBJ2-3 | - | once | TRBV11-3 | CASSKGTDTQYF | TGTGCCAGCAGTAAGGGAACAGATACGCAGTATTTT
TRBJ1-5 | - | few | TRBV20-1 | CSAHGGDQPQHF | TGCAGTGCGCACGGCGGGGATCAGCCCCAGCATTTT
TRBJ2-7 | - | few | TRBV6-5 | CASSSRIPPIGEQYF | TGTGCCAGCAGTTCCCGGATCCCCCCTATCGGCGAGCAGTACTTC
TRBJ2-1 | - | few | TRBV5-4 | CASSLLGRLGYNEQFF | TGTGCCAGCAGCTTGTTAGGGAGGCTTGGGTACAATGAGCAGTTCTTC
TRBJ1-2 | - | - | TRBV14 | CASSQDMIGSGYTF | TGTGCCAGCAGCCAAGATATGATAGGAAGCGGCTACACCTTC
TRBJ2-7 | TRBD2 | few | TRBV7-9 | CAWTSRVFQRGEAYEQYF | TGTGCCTGGACTAGCCGGGTTTTTCAGCGGGGCGAGGCCTACGAGCAGTACTTC
TRBJ1-1 | - | - | TRBV5-1 | CASSLEPGTEAFF | TGCGCCAGCAGCTTGGAACCAGGGACGGAAGCTTTCTTT
TRBJ1-5 | - | - | TRBV6-1 | CASSEAGGAEWGNQPQHF | TGTGCCAGCAGTGAAGCGGGGGGGGCGGAATGGGGAAATCAGCCCCAGCATTTT
TRBJ2-1 | TRBD2 | - | TRBV5-3 | CATGSGGADEQFF | TGTGCCACGGGGAGCGGGGGGGCCGATGAGCAGTTCTTC
TRBJ1-2 | - | few | TRBV6-1 | CASSEGSNRNYGYTF | TGTGCCAGCAGTGAAGGAAGTAACAGAAACTATGGCTACACCTTC
TRBJ1-2 | - | - | TRBV5-1 | CASSFNMFSKNYGYTF | TGCGCCAGCAGCTTTAATATGTTCTCAAAGAACTATGGCTACACCTTC
TRBJ2-6 | TRBD1 | - | TRBV30 | CAWNPGTGGSGANVLTF | TGTGCCTGGAATCCCGGGACAGGGGGTTCTGGGGCCAACGTCCTGACTTTC
TRBJ1-2 | - | few | TRBV21-1 | CASSKGGRGKVRGGYTF | TGTGCCAGCAGCAAAGGGGGTCGGGGAAAGGTAAGGGGAGGCTACACCTTC
TRBJ2-5 | - | - | TRBV24-1 | CATSEGGRETQYF | TGTGCCACCAGTGAAGGGGGAAGAGAGACCCAGTACTTC
TRBJ1-2 | - | - | TRBV7-9 | CASRNRRDGYGYTF | TGTGCCAGCAGAAATCGACGAGACGGCTATGGCTACACCTTC
TRBJ1-5 | - | - | TRBV6-1 | CASSEYPGQGNQPQHF | TGTGCCAGCAGTGAATACCCCGGGCAGGGGAATCAGCCCCAGCATTTT
TRBJ2-5 | TRBD2 | - | TRBV5-5 | CASSRTSGGALGETQYF | TGTGCCAGCAGCCGAACTAGCGGGGGGGCCTTAGGGGAGACCCAGTACTTC
TRBJ2-1 | - | - | TRBV15 | CATSRDRGYEQFF | TGTGCCACCAGCAGAGATCGGGGCTATGAGCAGTTCTTC
TRBJ2-3 | - | few | TRBV6-2/TRBV6-3 | CASSYVGGTDTQYF | TGTGCCAGCAGTTACGTCGGGGGCACAGATACGCAGTATTTT
TRBJ1-1 | - | - | TRBV2 | CASSQRSDTEAFF | TGTGCCAGCAGTCAACGGTCTGATACTGAAGCTTTCTTT
TRBJ2-6 | - | - | TRBV21-1 | CASSKPPRDRTYMSSSGANVLTF | TGTGCCAGCAGCAAACCACCGAGGGACAGGACGTACATGTCGAGCTCTGGGGCCAACGTCCTGACTTTC
TRBJ2-7 | - | - | TRBV5-4 | CASSLGGSVSYEQYF | TGTGCCAGCAGCTTGGGGGGTTCAGTCTCCTACGAGCAGTACTTC